This TCR beta chain stems from a study of T cells in tuberculosis (dated by TCRdb to between 2018 and 2020). With regard to the full study: In the study, CD1B tetramers and high-throughput TCR immunosequencing were combined to characterize T cells specific for the mycobacterial lipid antigen glucose monomycolate (GMM). PBMC from active tuberculosis patients were archived either before standard anti-tuberculosis treatment began or within 7 days of its start. With 9 to 11 people per group, a South African clinical cohort compared IGRA-negative adolescents, IGRA-positive adolescents with latent tuberculosis, and adults with active tuberculosis. Overall study results and their limits: Using GEM motif frequencies, a classifier achieved around 70% accuracy, whereas a classifier built on the diverse GMM-specific repertoire got to 87% accuracy (AUROC about 0.9). The smaller NN-distances in active tuberculosis patients were driven in part by shorter CDR3-alpha lengths, while the difference seen for TCR-beta was not statistically significant. Clinical samples were selected based on the availability of cryopreserved specimens, with adults included as active tuberculosis cases and adolescents included as controls. Compared with IGRA-negative controls, TCR-alpha repertoires from active tuberculosis had smaller mean NN-distances to GMM-specific TCRs, which suggests that these TCRs underwent clonal expansion.

TCR libraries were generated with the immunoSEQ multiplex PCR assay, using TCR-beta and/or TCR-alpha/delta assays for each sample. The Illumina high-throughput platform was used to sequence the amplified TCR libraries. In the original analysis: Clustering and dimensionality reduction were performed using pairwise TCRdist distances among GMM-specific receptors from ex vivo sorted or in vitro expanded T cells. Each clinical repertoire received a mean NN-distance score, defined as the average TCRdist to the nearest 10% of tetramer-positive reference sequences. GEM TCR motif frequency was computed as the fraction of unique TCRs matching known GEM sequences by V/J usage and CDR3 length. Active tuberculosis was classified by linear discriminant analysis with leave-one-out cross-validation, implemented in scikit-learn. Entries here come from immuneACCESS through TCRdb and include only in-frame sequences with V and J called. Some clones fail to appear in such tables; in the studies checked, an unresolved V gene covers under half of the shortfall, and the cause of the remainder is unknown. From that table come the V and J calls and clone size; the DNA was used to work out D and trimming. Here the sample has about 34,000 clones; 90% to 95% occur a single time. Jointly, the top ten make up over 9.5% of the sample.

Taken with the paper, the label for time point translates to: new active TB diagnosis, blood taken before or within 7 days of starting treatment. Patients with active tuberculosis were defined as newly diagnosed, HIV-seronegative South African adults aged 18 years or older. Confirmation of active tuberculosis came from positive sputum smear microscopy and/or a positive M. tuberculosis culture. Immunosequencing was performed on unsorted cryopreserved PBMC and covered 100,000 or so T cells per clinical donor on average. Including the terminal cysteine and phenylalanine, the CDR3 comprises 19 residues. Of all the DNA, just the CDR3 is kept, 57 bases in frame from base 1. Trimmed from V: 5 bases; trimmed from J: 0 bases; junction bases lacking a gene match: 16. The germline V gene (reference sequence) supplies CDR1 LNHDA and CDR2 SQIVND. In the case of this clone: What this receptor recognizes is not known. Base qualities are missing; no much larger clone stands one base away.

This specimen consisted of PBMCs, obtained at tuberculosis diagnosis. The TCR was taken from an adult with tuberculosis. The chain is assembled from TRBV19 and TRBJ2-1; the central 7 bases match TRBD2. The CDR3 has the sequence CASSWRLADKLSSYNEQFF. The DNA reads as follows: TGTGCCAGTAGTTGGAGGCTAGCGGATAAGCTAAGCTCCTACAATGAGCAGTTCTTC. The CDR3, completed at both ends by the reference TRBV19 and TRBJ2-1 genes, gives the full variable domain DGGITQSPKYLFRKEGQNVTLSCEQNLNHDAMYWYRQDPGQGLRLIYYSQIVNDFQKGDIAEGYSVSREKKESFPLTVTSAQKNPTAFYLCASSWRLADKLSSYNEQFFGPGTRLTVL.